Described below is a single T cell receptor beta chain sequence and its context. This receptor's antigen is unknown. No clone much larger than this one lies a single base away; base qualities are absent. The data were produced on an Illumina HiSeq 2500. Quantitative 5'-RACE with molecular barcodes was used to prepare TCR beta libraries. The original methods were these. To identify disease-linked TCR variants, a new computational method was used, one built on a probabilistic model of VDJ rearrangement. In-frame beta chains were kept once TCRdb had trimmed the public reads at Q25 with fastp and called clones with MiXCR. A single entry per CDR3 protein holds the most common genes and DNA from its merged rows. Clone size and V and J calls follow TCRdb, not the original study. The sample table holds approximately 35,000 distinct CDR3 sequences, of which 11% were seen once. The ten largest account for 20% of the sample.

The sample comes from a study of CD8 T cells in ankylosing spondylitis (dated 2017 in TCRdb). Notes on the research overall: To find TCR variants linked to disease, the study profiled T cell receptor beta repertoires in ankylosing spondylitis patients and healthy donors. The full study cohort comprised about 24 ankylosing spondylitis patients and roughly 100 healthy donors. Peripheral blood was sampled, and synovial fluid was additionally collected from ankylosing spondylitis patients. Study-level results and caveats: The disease-linked clones were reported to be significantly enriched in matched synovial fluid samples from ankylosing spondylitis patients. Some motif variants had previously been reported in the synovial fluid and blood of reactive arthritis patients, which suggests shared mechanisms of disease initiation. A TCR beta motif of several highly homologous amino acid variants appeared characteristic of blood from ankylosing spondylitis patients. The disease-linked clones showed a CD8+ phenotype and occurred at relatively low frequencies in peripheral blood.

Synovial fluid samples and blood samples obtained from the same ankylosing spondylitis patients were matched. V and J lose 1 base and 5 bases, and a span of 12 bases separates them. The germline V gene encodes CDR1 SGHTA and CDR2 FQGNSA. The CDR3 runs 15 residues from the cysteine to the phenylalanine. This entry keeps only the CDR3 DNA: 45 bases, framed from base 1. The sequence is built from TRBV7-2 and TRBJ2-1, and the D gene may be TRBD2, 5 bases matching. The sample was synovial fluid, either unsorted or a sorted T cell fraction (not recorded which). The receptor was derived from a male donor with ankylosing spondylitis. DNA sequence: TGTGCCAGCAGCTTAGGCCCTAGCCGAAACAATGAGCAGTTCTTC. This translates into CASSLGPSRNNEQFF.